This T cell receptor (beta chain) was documented in a study of spatial heterogeneity in lung cancer. To note about this clonotype: The junction and the germline gene differ at one end; a read error may be behind it.

TCRdb re-derived calls from the 5' RACE reads in MiXCR, one entry per CDR3 protein. The sample shows roughly 46,000 distinct CDR3 sequences, roughly 12% of them seen only once. Germline V gives CDR1 SGHNT, CDR2 YYREEE (reference sequence). There are 13 residues in the CDR3. Indicated time point: blood at routine non-recurrence follow-up after resection. Specimen: PBMCs, collected at follow-up. The sequence was collected from a male donor with early-stage non-small cell lung cancer. V usage is TRBV5-4 and J usage is TRBJ1-2, with a tentative D call TRBD1 (5 bases). The CDR3 sequence: CTSSQDIDYGYTF. CDR3 coding DNA: TGTACCAGCAGCCAGGACATAGACTATGGCTACACCTTC.